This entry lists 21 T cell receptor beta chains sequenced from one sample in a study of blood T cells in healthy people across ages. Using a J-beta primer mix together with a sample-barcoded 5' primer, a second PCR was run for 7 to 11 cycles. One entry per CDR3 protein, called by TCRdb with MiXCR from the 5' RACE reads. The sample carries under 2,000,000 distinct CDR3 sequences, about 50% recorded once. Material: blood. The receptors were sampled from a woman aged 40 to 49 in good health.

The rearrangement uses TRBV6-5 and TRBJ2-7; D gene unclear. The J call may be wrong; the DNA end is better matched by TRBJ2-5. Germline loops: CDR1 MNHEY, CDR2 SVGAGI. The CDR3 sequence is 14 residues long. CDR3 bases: TGTGCCAGCAGCCCCAGCTACTTGGGGGAGACCCAGTACTTC. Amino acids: CASSPSYLGETQYF.

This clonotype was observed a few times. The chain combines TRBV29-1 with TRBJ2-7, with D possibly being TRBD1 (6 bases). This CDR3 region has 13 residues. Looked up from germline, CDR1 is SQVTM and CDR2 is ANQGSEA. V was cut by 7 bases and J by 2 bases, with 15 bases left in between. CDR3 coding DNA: TGCAGCGCTGACTTAACAGGGACCTACGAGCAGTACTTC. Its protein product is CSADLTGTYEQYF.

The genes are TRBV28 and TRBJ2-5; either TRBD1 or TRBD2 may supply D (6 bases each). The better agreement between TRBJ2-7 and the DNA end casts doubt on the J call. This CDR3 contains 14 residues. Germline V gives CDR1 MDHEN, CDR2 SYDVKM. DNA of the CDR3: TGTGCCAGCAGTAAGACTCTGGGGGGCGGCGAGCAGTACTTC. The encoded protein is CASSKTLGGGEQYF.

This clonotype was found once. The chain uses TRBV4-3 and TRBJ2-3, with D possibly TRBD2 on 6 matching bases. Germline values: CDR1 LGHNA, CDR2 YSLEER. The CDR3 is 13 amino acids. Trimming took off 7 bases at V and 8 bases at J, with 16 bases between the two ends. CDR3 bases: TGCGCCAGCAACCACTCCCCCGGGGGTACGCAGTATTTT. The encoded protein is CASNHSPGGTQYF.

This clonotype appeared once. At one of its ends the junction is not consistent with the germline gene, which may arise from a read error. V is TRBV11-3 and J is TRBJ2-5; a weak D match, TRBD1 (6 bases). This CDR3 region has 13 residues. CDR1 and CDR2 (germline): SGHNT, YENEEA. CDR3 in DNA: TGTGCCAGCACCTTACAGGGCGGAGAGACCCAGTACTTC. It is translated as CASTLQGGETQYF.

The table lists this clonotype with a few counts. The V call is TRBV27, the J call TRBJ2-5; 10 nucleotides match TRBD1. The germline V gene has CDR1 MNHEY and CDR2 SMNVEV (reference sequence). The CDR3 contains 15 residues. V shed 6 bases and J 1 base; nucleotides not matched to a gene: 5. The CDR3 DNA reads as TGTGCCAGCAGCCAACGGGACAGGGGCCAAGAGACCCAGTACTTC. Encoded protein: CASSQRDRGQETQYF.

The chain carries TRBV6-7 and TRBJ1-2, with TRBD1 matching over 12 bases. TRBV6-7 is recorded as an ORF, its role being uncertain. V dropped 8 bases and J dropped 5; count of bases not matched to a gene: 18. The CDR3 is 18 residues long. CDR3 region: CASASRPGQGAVWYGYTF. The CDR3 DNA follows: TGTGCCAGCGCAAGCCGGCCGGGACAGGGGGCTGTCTGGTATGGCTACACCTTC.

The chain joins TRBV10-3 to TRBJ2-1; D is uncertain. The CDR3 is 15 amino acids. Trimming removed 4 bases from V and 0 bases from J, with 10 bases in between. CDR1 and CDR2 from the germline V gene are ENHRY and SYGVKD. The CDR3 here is CAISGPQLSYNEQFF. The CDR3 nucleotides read TGTGCCATCAGTGGACCACAACTCTCCTACAATGAGCAGTTCTTC.

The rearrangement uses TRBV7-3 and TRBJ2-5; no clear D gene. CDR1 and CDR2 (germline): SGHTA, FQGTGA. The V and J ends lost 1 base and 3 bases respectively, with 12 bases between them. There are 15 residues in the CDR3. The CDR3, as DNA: TGTGCCAGCAGCTTAATTGCTACTAACAAAGAGACCCAGTACTTC. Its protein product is CASSLIATNKETQYF.

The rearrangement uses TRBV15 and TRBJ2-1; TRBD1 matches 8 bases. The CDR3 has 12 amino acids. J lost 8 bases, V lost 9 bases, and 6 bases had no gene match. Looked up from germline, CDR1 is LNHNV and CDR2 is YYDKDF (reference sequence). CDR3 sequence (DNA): TGTGCCACTCAGGGGGCGCAGGATGAGCAGTTCTTC. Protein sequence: CATQGAQDEQFF. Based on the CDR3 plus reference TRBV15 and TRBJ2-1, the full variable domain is DAMVIQNPRYQVTQFGKPVTLSCSQTLNHNVMYWYQQKSSQAPKLLFHYYDKDFNNEADTPDNFQSRRPNTSFCFLDIRSPGLGDTAMYLCATQGAQDEQFFGPGTRLTVL.

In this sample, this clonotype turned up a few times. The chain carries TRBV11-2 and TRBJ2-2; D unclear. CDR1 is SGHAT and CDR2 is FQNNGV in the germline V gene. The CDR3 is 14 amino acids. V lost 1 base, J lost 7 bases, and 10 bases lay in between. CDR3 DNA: TGTGCCAGCAGCTTAGTAGGGCGTGGCGGGGAGCTGTTTTTT. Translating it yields CASSLVGRGGELFF.

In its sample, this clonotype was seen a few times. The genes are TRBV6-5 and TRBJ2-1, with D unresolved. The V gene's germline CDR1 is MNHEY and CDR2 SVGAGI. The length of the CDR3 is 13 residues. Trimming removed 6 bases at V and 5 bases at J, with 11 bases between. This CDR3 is CASSYKMNNEQFF. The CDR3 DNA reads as TGTGCCAGCAGCTACAAAATGAACAATGAGCAGTTCTTC.

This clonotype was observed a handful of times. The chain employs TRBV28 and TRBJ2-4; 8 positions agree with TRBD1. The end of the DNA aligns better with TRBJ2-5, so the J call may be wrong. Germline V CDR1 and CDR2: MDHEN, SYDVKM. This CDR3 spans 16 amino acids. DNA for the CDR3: TGTGCCAGCAGTTTACAGACAGGGGTGCAAGGCGAGACCCAGTACTTC. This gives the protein CASSLQTGVQGETQYF.

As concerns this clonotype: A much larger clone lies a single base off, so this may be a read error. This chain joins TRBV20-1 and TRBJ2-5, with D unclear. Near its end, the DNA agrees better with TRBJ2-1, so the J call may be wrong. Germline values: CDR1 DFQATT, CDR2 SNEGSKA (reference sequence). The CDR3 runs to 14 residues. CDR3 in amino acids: CSARVQPYQETQFF. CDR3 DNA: TGCAGTGCTAGAGTGCAGCCCTACCAAGAGACCCAGTTCTTC.

CDR3 coding DNA: TGCAGCGCCGAGAGCCGGGGTGCGGATACGCAGTATTTT. This translates into CSAESRGADTQYF. V gene TRBV29-1 combines with J gene TRBJ2-3, with D tentatively TRBD2 (5 bases). The CDR3 extends over 13 amino acids. V was trimmed by 7 bases and J by 6 bases, leaving 17 bases between them. Germline assignment: CDR1 SQVTM and CDR2 ANQGSEA.

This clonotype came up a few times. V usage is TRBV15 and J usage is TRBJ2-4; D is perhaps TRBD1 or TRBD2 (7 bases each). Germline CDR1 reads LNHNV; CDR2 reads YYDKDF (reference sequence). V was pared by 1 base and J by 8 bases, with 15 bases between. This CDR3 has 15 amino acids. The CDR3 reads CATSRGRGGIDIQYF. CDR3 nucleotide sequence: TGTGCCACCAGCAGAGGCAGGGGGGGCATAGACATTCAGTACTTC.

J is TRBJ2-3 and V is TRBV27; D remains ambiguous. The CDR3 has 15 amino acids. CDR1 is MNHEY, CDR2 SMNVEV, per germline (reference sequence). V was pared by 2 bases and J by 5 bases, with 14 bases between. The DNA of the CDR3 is TGTGCCAGCAGTTTACTGGTCCCCATGATAGATACGCAGTATTTT. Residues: CASSLLVPMIDTQYF.

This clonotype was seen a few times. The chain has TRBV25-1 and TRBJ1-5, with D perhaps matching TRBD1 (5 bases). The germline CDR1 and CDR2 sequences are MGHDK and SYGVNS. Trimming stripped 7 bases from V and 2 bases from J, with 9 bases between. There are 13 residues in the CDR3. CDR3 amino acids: CASTGIGNQPQHF. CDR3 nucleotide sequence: TGTGCCAGCACAGGGATTGGCAATCAGCCCCAGCATTTT.

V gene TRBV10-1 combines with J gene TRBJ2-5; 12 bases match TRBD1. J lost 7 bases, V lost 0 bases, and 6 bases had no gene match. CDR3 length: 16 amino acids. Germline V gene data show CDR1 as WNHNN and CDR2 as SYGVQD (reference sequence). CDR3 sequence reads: CASSESRDRGPGTQYF. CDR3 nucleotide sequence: TGCGCCAGCAGTGAGTCCCGGGACAGGGGGCCTGGGACCCAGTACTTC.

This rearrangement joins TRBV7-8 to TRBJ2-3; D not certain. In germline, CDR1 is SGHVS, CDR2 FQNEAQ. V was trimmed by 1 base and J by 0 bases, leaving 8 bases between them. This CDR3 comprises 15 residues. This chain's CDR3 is CASSLEYSSTDTQYF. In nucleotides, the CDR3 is TGTGCCAGCAGCTTAGAATATTCTAGCACAGATACGCAGTATTTT.

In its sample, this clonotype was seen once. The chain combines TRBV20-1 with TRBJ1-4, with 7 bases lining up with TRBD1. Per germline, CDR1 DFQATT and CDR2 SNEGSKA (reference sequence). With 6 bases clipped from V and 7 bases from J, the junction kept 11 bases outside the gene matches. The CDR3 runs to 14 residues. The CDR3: CSAQRQGGSEKLFF. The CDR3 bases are TGCAGTGCCCAAAGACAGGGAGGGAGTGAAAAACTGTTTTTT.